These 6 T cell receptor beta chains were all obtained from the same sample, sequenced in a study of regulatory T cells in long-lasting Graves disease. Time point reported: newly diagnosed GD, antithyroid drugs for less than 3 months. With RNA extracted from PBMCs as input, the TCR library was made. Sequencing libraries for TCR beta were prepared with iRepertoire HTBI primers and Arm-PCR of CDR3 regions. MiXCR, applied by TCRdb to the multiplex PCR reads, yields one record per CDR3 protein. The sample includes 550,000 to 650,000 distinct CDR3 sequences, around 15% seen only once; the top ten take around 12%. These data also formed part of another study, on T cells in Graves' hyperthyroidism and ophthalmopathy.

The material sequenced was peripheral blood mononuclear cells (PBMCs), taken at new diagnosis, from a patient treated with antithyroid drugs. The receptor source for this set is a man between 18 and 35 years old with Graves disease.

This clonotype was recorded many times. The rearrangement uses TRBV28 and TRBJ2-5, with D possibly being TRBD1 (5 bases). V lost 2 bases, J lost 2 bases, and 12 bases lay in between. The CDR3 totals 15 residues. Germline V lookup: CDR1 MDHEN, CDR2 SYDVKM. The chain's CDR3 is CASSLGPGSQETQYF. The CDR3, as DNA: TGTGCCAGCAGTTTAGGTCCAGGGTCTCAAGAGACCCAGTACTTC.

This clonotype has at least ten counts. The rearrangement links TRBV29-1 to TRBJ2-1, with 9 positions matching TRBD2. This CDR3 comprises 15 residues. V shed 4 bases, J shed 7 bases, and the junction held 11 bases outside the gene matches. Per germline, CDR1 SQVTM and CDR2 ANQGSEA. As DNA, the CDR3 is TGCAGCGTTGGGGTTCGTAGCGGGAGAGCGAATGAGCAGTTCTTC. Amino acid sequence: CSVGVRSGRANEQFF.

The rearrangement joins TRBV6-2 or TRBV6-3 to TRBJ2-7, with a tentative D call TRBD1 (6 bases). V was cut by 0 bases and J by 2 bases, with 20 bases left in between. Per germline, CDR1 MNHEY and CDR2 SVGEGT. This CDR3 has 18 residues. For the CDR3, the DNA is TGTGCCAGCAGTTACTCGATGGGACGACAGGCCAACCCCTACGAGCAGTACTTC. Translation: CASSYSMGRQANPYEQYF.

This clonotype was recorded many times. The chain uses TRBV4-2 and TRBJ2-7; TRBD1 aligns across 9 bases. With 3 bases clipped from V and 3 bases from J, the junction kept 6 bases outside the gene matches. This CDR3 is built from 15 residues. CDR1 is LGHNA, CDR2 YNFKEQ, per germline. In nucleotides, the CDR3 is TGTGCCAGCAGCCAGGGGGGACAGGGAGGCTACGAGCAGTACTTC. Encoded protein: CASSQGGQGGYEQYF.

The table lists this clonotype with a few counts. The genes are TRBV5-1 and TRBJ2-7; possibly TRBD2 for D (5 bases). The CDR3 has 16 residues. From germline, CDR1 is SGHRS and CDR2 YFSETQ. V lost 0 bases, J lost 8 bases, and 21 bases lay in between. The CDR3 region is CASSLDFRAEGSKQYF. The CDR3 nucleotides are TGCGCCAGCAGCTTGGATTTCCGGGCCGAGGGTTCGAAGCAGTACTTC.

In its sample, this clonotype was seen a few times. In DNA form, the CDR3 reads TGTGCCAGCAGGTTGAGCTATAGCGGGAGAAAATCTAGCGGGGAGCTGTTTTTT. It is translated as CASRLSYSGRKSSGELFF. This chain joins TRBV6-1 and TRBJ2-2; the match to TRBD2 covers 9 bases. Trimming removed 6 bases from V and 7 bases from J; junction bases left unmatched: 18. The CDR3 length is 18 residues. Germline V CDR1 and CDR2: MNHNS, SASEGT.